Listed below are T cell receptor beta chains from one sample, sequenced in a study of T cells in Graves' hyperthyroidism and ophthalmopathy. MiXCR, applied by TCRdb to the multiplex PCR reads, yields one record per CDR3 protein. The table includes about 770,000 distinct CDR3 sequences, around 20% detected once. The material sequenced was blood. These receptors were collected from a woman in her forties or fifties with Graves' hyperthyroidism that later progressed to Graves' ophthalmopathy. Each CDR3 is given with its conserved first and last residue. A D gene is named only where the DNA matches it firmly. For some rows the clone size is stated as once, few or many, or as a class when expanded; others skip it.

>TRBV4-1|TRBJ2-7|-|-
CASSQEPGPFYEQYF
TGCGCCAGCAGCCAAGAACCAGGGCCCTTCTACGAGCAGTACTTC
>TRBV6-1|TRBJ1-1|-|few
CASKPDSWNTEAFF
TGTGCCAGCAAACCGGACTCCTGGAACACTGAAGCTTTCTTT
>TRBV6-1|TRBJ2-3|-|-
CASKPDAGYTDTQYF
TGTGCCAGCAAACCCGACGCCGGATACACAGATACGCAGTATTTT
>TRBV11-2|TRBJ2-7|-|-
CASSFGTFYEQYF
TGTGCCAGCAGCTTCGGGACGTTCTACGAGCAGTACTTC
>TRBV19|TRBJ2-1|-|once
CASSQPISGTSYNEQFF
TGTGCCAGTAGCCAGCCTATCTCCGGGACCTCCTACAATGAGCAGTTCTTC
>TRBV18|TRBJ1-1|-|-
CASSPPMGGTEAFF
TGTGCCAGCTCACCACCGATGGGAGGCACTGAAGCTTTCTTT
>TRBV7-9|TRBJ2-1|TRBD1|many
CASSPGTGALNEQFF
TGTGCCAGCAGCCCCGGGACAGGGGCCCTCAATGAGCAGTTCTTC
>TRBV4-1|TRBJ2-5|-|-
CASSQSGGTQYF
TGCGCCAGCAGCCAATCTGGGGGGACCCAGTACTTC
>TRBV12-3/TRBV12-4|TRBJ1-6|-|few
CASSWTSLTGRNSPLHF
TGTGCCAGCAGTTGGACGAGTCTCACAGGGCGGAATTCACCCCTCCACTTT
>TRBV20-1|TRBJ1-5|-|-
CSARDQRTHNQPQHF
TGCAGTGCTAGAGATCAGAGGACACATAATCAGCCCCAGCATTTT
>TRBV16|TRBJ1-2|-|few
CASSQSTGYGYTF
TGTGCCAGCAGCCAATCGACAGGATATGGCTACACCTTC
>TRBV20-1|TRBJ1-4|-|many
CSARDTGSKKLFF
TGCAGTGCTAGAGATACAGGATCCAAAAAACTGTTTTTT
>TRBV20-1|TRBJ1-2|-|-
CSAPTGSTNYGYTF
TGCAGTGCTCCTACAGGAAGTACTAACTATGGCTACACCTTC
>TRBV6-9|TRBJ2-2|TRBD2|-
CASSYPGGSNTGELFF
TGTGCCAGCAGTTATCCCGGGGGGTCGAACACCGGGGAGCTGTTTTTT
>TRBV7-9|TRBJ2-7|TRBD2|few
CASSWDYSYEQYF
TGTGCCAGCAGCTGGGACTATTCGTACGAGCAGTACTTC
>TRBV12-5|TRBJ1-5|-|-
CASGLGWNQPQHF
TGTGCTAGTGGTTTGGGTTGGAATCAGCCCCAGCATTTT
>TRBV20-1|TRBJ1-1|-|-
CSAYQVNTEAFF
TGCAGTGCTTACCAGGTGAACACTGAAGCTTTCTTT
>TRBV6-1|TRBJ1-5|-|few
CASSEGHGQPQHF
TGTGCCAGCAGTGAAGGACATGGCCAGCCCCAGCATTTT
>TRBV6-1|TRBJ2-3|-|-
CASSSGPRTDTQYF
TGTGCCAGCAGTTCCGGACCGCGCACAGATACGCAGTATTTT
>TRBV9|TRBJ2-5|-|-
CASSVRAQPGETQYF
TGTGCCAGCAGCGTAAGGGCCCAACCCGGAGAGACCCAGTACTTC
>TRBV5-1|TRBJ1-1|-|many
CASSIISGGTEAFF
TGCGCCAGCAGCATAATATCGGGGGGCACTGAAGCTTTCTTT
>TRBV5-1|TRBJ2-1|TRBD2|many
CASSKGLAGGLGNEQFF
TGCGCCAGCAGCAAGGGACTAGCGGGGGGGCTCGGGAATGAGCAGTTCTTC
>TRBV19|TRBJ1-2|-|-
CASSDPGAAANYGYTF
TGTGCCAGTAGTGATCCAGGGGCCGCAGCTAACTATGGCTACACCTTC
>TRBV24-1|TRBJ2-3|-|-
CATSDLKLDTQYF
TGTGCCACCAGTGATTTGAAATTAGATACGCAGTATTTT
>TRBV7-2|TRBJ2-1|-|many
CASSLGGRGEQFF
TGTGCCAGCAGCTTAGGGGGCAGGGGAGAGCAGTTCTTC
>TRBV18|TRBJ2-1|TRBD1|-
CASSERGTGTDNEQFF
TGTGCCAGCTCCGAAAGAGGGACAGGGACGGACAATGAGCAGTTCTTC
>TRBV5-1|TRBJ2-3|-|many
CASSLVGRMDTQYF
TGCGCCAGCAGCTTGGTGGGCAGGATGGATACGCAGTATTTT
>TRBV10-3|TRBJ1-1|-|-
CAISESLGQSTEAFF
TGTGCCATCAGTGAGTCGTTAGGGCAGAGCACTGAAGCTTTCTTT
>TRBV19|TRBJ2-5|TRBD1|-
CASSWQGAETQYF
TGTGCCAGTAGTTGGCAGGGGGCAGAGACCCAGTACTTC
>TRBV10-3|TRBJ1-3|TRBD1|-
CAISQGPQGNTIYF
TGTGCCATCAGTCAGGGGCCACAGGGGAACACCATATATTTT
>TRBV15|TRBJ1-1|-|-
CATSRRNTEAFF
TGTGCCACCAGCAGGAGGAACACTGAAGCTTTCTTT
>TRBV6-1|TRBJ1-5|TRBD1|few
CASREIRDRDQPQHF
TGTGCCAGCAGGGAGATCCGGGACAGGGATCAGCCCCAGCATTTT
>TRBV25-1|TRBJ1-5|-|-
CASRGGAREAQHF
TGTGCCAGCAGGGGGGGGGCAAGGGAAGCCCAGCATTTT
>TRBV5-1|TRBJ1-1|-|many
CASSSRMRDSNTEAFF
TGCGCCAGCAGCTCACGAATGAGAGACAGTAACACTGAAGCTTTCTTT
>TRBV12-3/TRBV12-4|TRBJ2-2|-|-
CASSSRSGSCFF
-
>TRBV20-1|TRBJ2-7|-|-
CSASRLTDYEQYF
TGCAGTGCTTCCAGACTAACCGACTACGAGCAGTACTTC
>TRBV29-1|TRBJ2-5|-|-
CSVLGELEETQYF
TGCAGCGTTTTGGGGGAACTGGAAGAGACCCAGTACTTC
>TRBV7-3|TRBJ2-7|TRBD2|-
CASSQPSAGGGSSEQYF
TGTGCCAGCAGCCAACCCTCGGCGGGAGGGGGCTCGTCCGAGCAGTACTTC
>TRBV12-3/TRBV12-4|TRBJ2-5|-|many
CASDGGKESPETQYF
TGTGCCAGCGATGGTGGGAAGGAGTCACCAGAGACCCAGTACTTC
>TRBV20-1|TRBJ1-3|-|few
CSASPRSSGNTIYF
TGCAGTGCTAGTCCCAGAAGCTCTGGAAACACCATATATTTT
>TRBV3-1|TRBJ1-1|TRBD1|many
CASSQEGRGNAEAFF
TGTGCCAGCAGCCAAGAGGGCAGGGGGAACGCTGAAGCTTTCTTT
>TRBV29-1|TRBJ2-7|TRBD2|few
CSVVPGTSPSYEQYF
TGCAGCGTTGTACCGGGGACTAGCCCATCCTACGAGCAGTACTTC